Each of the 9 T cell receptor beta chains below was sequenced from the same sample in a study of shared clonotypes between healthy human individuals. Clones were sequenced by immunoSEQ multiplex PCR, and TCRdb holds only the in-frame ones, with some missing. This table has about 2 million clones, about 95% appearing once. Naive CD8 isolation took CD45RO-negative cells positively selected for CCR7 and excluded terminally differentiated effector memory CD45RA+ cells. Sequenced sample: naive CD8+ T cells sorted from blood. The receptors were gathered from a man aged 18 to 30 in good health.

The chain recombines TRBV27 with TRBJ1-5; D perhaps matches TRBD1 (5 bases). The germline gives CDR1 MNHEY, CDR2 SMNVEV (reference sequence). The CDR3 contains 15 residues. The germline V and J ends were trimmed by 2 bases and 0 bases, with 8 bases remaining between them. The CDR3 region has the DNA TGTGCCAGCAGTTTACTAGGGGATAGCAATCAGCCCCAGCATTTT. Amino acids: CASSLLGDSNQPQHF.

The CDR3 DNA reads TGTGCCAGCAGTTACTCGCAACTAGCGGACCCCTACGAGCAGTACTTC. Translating it yields CASSYSQLADPYEQYF. The rearrangement links TRBV6-6 to TRBJ2-7; 8 bases match TRBD2. The CDR3 spans 16 residues. The trim removed 0 bases at V and 2 bases at J, leaving 6 bases unmatched. Germline V gene lookup returns CDR1 MNHNY and CDR2 SVGAGI (reference sequence).

The chain is built from TRBV5-4 and TRBJ2-2, with D unclear. The CDR3 extends over 12 amino acids. The germline gives CDR1 SGHNT, CDR2 YYREEE (reference sequence). The V and J ends lost 7 bases and 8 bases respectively, with 12 bases between them. CDR3 sequence: CASLSPTGELFF. As DNA, the CDR3 is TGTGCCAGCCTTTCCCCAACTGGGGAGCTGTTTTTT.

The V call is TRBV13, the J call TRBJ2-5, with 7 positions matching TRBD2. The V gene end was trimmed by 7 bases and the J gene end by 5 bases; junction bases not matched to a gene: 13. The CDR3 is 15 residues long. CDR1 and CDR2 (germline): PRHDT, FYEKMQ (reference sequence). CDR3 loop: CASKEGLADGETQYF. In DNA, the CDR3 is TGTGCCAGCAAAGAGGGCCTAGCGGATGGGGAGACCCAGTACTTC. Complete variable domain (other parts from reference TRBV13 and TRBJ2-5): AAGVIQSPRHLIKEKRETATLKCYPIPRHDTVYWYQQGPGQDPQFLISFYEKMQSDKGSIPDRFSAQQFSDYHSELNMSSLELGDSALYFCASKEGLADGETQYFGPGTRLLVL.

The chain has TRBV4-3 and TRBJ1-6; D is unresolved. The germline CDR1 and CDR2 sequences are LGHNA and YSLEER. The germline V and J ends were trimmed by 0 bases and 10 bases, with 7 bases remaining between them. This CDR3 region has 13 residues. As DNA, the CDR3 is TGCGCCAGCAGCCAAGATTATGGCTCACCCCTCCACTTT. Its translation: CASSQDYGSPLHF.

The chain combines TRBV28 with TRBJ1-1; TRBD1 aligns across 9 bases. The CDR3 is 17 residues long. Germline values: CDR1 MDHEN, CDR2 SYDVKM. The V and J ends lost 5 bases and 0 bases, in that order; junction bases with no gene match: 10. CDR3 sequence: CASSQLRDRAMNTEAFF. Written as DNA, the CDR3 is TGTGCCAGCAGTCAACTCCGGGACAGGGCTATGAACACTGAAGCTTTCTTT.

The chain recombines TRBV27 with TRBJ1-4, with a tentative D call TRBD1 (6 bases). CDR1 is MNHEY, CDR2 SMNVEV, per germline (reference sequence). The CDR3 is made up of 18 amino acids. The V gene lost 5 bases and the J gene lost 8 bases, with 27 bases spanning the gap. CDR3 nucleotide sequence: TGTGCCAGCAGTAAAATTGCCGTTGGGGGGCTTGGGTTGGAAAAACTGTTTTTT. Amino acid sequence: CASSKIAVGGLGLEKLFF. The entire variable domain, with the rest obtained from reference TRBV27 and TRBJ1-4, is as follows: EAQVTQNPRYLITVTGKKLTVTCSQNMNHEYMSWYRQDPGLGLRQIYYSMNVEVTDKGDVPEGYKVSRKEKRNFPLILESPSPNQTSLYFCASSKIAVGGLGLEKLFFGSGTQLSVL.

This chain connects TRBV5-1 to TRBJ1-2, with TRBD1 as a possible D gene (5 bases). CDR1 is SGHRS, CDR2 YFSETQ, per germline. Deletions cut 0 bases from V and 4 bases from J, with 16 bases between. This CDR3 contains 16 residues. CDR3 sequence: CASSLEGSGSGYGYTF. The CDR3 DNA reads TGCGCCAGCAGCTTGGAGGGGTCGGGATCTGGCTATGGCTACACCTTC.

The V and J genes are TRBV25-1 and TRBJ1-4; D is unclear. V lost 9 bases to trimming and J lost 8 bases, with 19 bases between them. The CDR3 runs to 14 residues. Germline CDR1 is MGHDK and CDR2 is SYGVNS. The CDR3 loop is CARVGRRAREKLFF. CDR3 nucleotide sequence: TGTGCCAGAGTAGGACGACGTGCAAGGGAAAAACTGTTTTTT.